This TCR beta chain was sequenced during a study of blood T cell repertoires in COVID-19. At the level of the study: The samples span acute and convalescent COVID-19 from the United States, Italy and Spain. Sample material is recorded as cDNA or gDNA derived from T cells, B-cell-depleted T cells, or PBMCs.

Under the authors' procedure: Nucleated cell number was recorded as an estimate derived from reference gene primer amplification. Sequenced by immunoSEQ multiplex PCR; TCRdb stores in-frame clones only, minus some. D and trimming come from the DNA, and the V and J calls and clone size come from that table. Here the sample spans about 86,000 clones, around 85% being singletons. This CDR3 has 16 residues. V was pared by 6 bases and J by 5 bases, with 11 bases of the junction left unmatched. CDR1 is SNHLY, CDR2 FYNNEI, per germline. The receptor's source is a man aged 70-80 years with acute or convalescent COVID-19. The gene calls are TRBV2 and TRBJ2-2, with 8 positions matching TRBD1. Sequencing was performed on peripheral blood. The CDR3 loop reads CASSPPRDRRTGELFF. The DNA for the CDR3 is TGTGCCAGCAGCCCCCCCCGGGACAGGAGAACCGGGGAGCTGTTTTTT.